This T cell receptor (beta chain) derives from a study of metastatic and nonmetastatic thyroid tumors. At the level of the study: Samples came from malignant and benign thyroid patients, and repertoires were compared across blood and tumor or nodule tissue. General study results and limits: For both blood and tumor, malignant thyroid tumors reportedly showed significantly higher TCR beta diversity than benign nodules did.

This clone was recorded at least ten times. Its target is not known. All patients were treatment-naive before thyroid surgery. Using MiXCR, TCRdb reanalyzed the PCR reads. This sample yields 15,000 or so clones, of which about 26% are seen a single time; over 20% belongs to the top ten. The specimen was tumor tissue. The receptor was derived from a female donor with papillary thyroid cancer or a benign thyroid nodule (not recorded which). Some clones in this sample may be carry-over from other donors' samples.

DNA for the CDR3: TGTGCCAGCAGCCAGACAGGGTACAAAGAGACCCAGTACTTC. It yields the protein CASSQTGYKETQYF. The chain combines TRBV7-9 with TRBJ2-5, with 7 bases fitting TRBD1. The length of the CDR3 is 14 residues. V shed 5 bases, J shed 3 bases, and the junction held 6 bases outside the gene matches. Germline CDR1 is SEHNR and CDR2 is FQNEAQ (reference sequence).